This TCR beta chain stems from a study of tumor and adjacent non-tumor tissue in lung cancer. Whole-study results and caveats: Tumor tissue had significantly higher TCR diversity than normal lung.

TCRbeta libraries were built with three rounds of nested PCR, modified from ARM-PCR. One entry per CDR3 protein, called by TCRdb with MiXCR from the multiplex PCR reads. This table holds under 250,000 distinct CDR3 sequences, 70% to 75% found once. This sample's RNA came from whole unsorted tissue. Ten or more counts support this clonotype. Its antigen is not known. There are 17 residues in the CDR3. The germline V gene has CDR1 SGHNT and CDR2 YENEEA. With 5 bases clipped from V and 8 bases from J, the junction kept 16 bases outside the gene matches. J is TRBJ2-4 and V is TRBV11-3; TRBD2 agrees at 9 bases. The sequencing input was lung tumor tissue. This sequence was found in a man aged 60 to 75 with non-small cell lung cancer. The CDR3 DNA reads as TGTGCCAGCAGCCCAGGGACTAGCTCCCCCGAAATAGACATTCAGTACTTC. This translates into CASSPGTSSPEIDIQYF.